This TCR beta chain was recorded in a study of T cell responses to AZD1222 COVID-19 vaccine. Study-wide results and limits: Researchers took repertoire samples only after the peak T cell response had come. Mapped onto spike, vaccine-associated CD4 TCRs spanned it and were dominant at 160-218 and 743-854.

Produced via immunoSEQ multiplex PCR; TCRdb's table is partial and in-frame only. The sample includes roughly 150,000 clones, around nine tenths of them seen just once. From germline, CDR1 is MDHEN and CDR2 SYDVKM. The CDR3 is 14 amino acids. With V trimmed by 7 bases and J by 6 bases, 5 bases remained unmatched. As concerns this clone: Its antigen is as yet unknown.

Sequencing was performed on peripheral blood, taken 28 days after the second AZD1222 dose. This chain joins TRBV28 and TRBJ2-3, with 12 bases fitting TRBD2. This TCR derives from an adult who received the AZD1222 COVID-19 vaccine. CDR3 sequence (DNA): TGTGCCAGCACCCTAGCGGGGGGGAGGGATACGCAGTATTTT. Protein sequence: CASTLAGGRDTQYF.